The present entry profiles one T cell receptor beta chain with its context. Its target is unknown. The data were taken from a study of OX40 agonist ivuxolimab in advanced cancers. Across the study: Patients received ivuxolimab, an intravenous treatment, every 2 weeks at 0.01 to 10 mg/kg. Study outcomes and limitations: Average numbers of expanded clones were greater in CD8+ T cells than in CD4+.

Trimming took 0 bases from V and 5 from J, leaving 13 bases between them. This CDR3 is 15 amino acids long. Germline-derived CDR1 and CDR2 are KGHSH and LQKENI. The assay was immunoSEQ multiplex PCR, and TCRdb's table has in-frame clones only and misses some. This table has 55,000 to 70,000 clones, over 80% appearing once. The TCR comes from an adult with an advanced solid tumor such as melanoma, head and neck, liver or kidney cancer. The chain employs TRBV18 and TRBJ1-2, with D perhaps matching TRBD1 (5 bases). The source material was CD4+ or CD8+ T cells sorted from blood, sampled in a trial of the OX40 agonist ivuxolimab. In DNA, the CDR3 is TGTGCCAGCTCACCACCCCCCCCAGGGCGGTATGGCTACACCTTC. Encoded protein: CASSPPPPGRYGYTF.